Sequencing of this T cell receptor beta chain was carried out in a study of T cell responses to AZD1222 COVID-19 vaccine. The study, taken as a whole, reports: Without day 14 samples, only post-peak T cell repertoires were studied.

Comments on this clone: Antigen: not known.

Trimming cost V 5 bases and J 7 bases, with 17 bases left between them. CDR3 size: 15 residues. Germline CDR1 MNHEY, CDR2 SMNVEV (reference sequence). Assay: immunoSEQ multiplex PCR; the TCRdb copy retains only in-frame clones and omits some. The data contain some 99,000 clones, about nine tenths of them singletons. The TCR sequence derives from an adult who received the AZD1222 COVID-19 vaccine. The sample here was peripheral blood, taken 28 days after the second AZD1222 dose. The chain joins TRBV27 to TRBJ1-4; no clear D gene. This CDR3 is CASSVGPGAGEKLFF. The CDR3 nucleotides are TGTGCCAGCAGTGTCGGGCCAGGCGCCGGTGAAAAACTGTTTTTT.